A single sample is the source of the 24 T cell receptor beta chains below, sequenced in a study of blood T cell repertoires in COVID-19. Sequencing used immunoSEQ multiplex PCR; TCRdb keeps in-frame clones, though not all of them. The table records 500,000 or so clones, 75% to 90% of them present only once. The sample consisted of PBMCs or T cells enriched from blood (not recorded which). The receptors come from a woman younger than 30 who had recovered from COVID-19.

This chain joins TRBV11-1 and TRBJ1-1; 9 nucleotides match TRBD1. Germline V gene data show CDR1 as SGHAT and CDR2 as FQDESV (reference sequence). Trimming took 2 bases from V and 8 from J; bases not matched to a gene: 3. This CDR3 is built from 13 residues. The CDR3 here is CASSLMGQGEAFF. The CDR3 DNA sequence: TGTGCCAGCAGCTTAATGGGACAGGGAGAAGCTTTCTTT.

The chain couples TRBV5-1 to TRBJ2-5; 9 bases are shared with TRBD1. V gave up 5 bases and J gave up 4 bases; unmatched junction bases: 6. This CDR3 comprises 14 residues. Germline-derived CDR1 and CDR2 are SGHRS and YFSETQ. Here the CDR3 reads CASSPGQGGETQYF. As DNA, the CDR3 is TGCGCCAGCAGTCCGGGACAGGGCGGAGAGACCCAGTACTTC.

V and J are TRBV6-5 and TRBJ2-7, with D maybe TRBD2 (5 bases). From germline, CDR1 is MNHEY and CDR2 SVGAGI. The CDR3 sequence is 15 residues long. V gave up 5 bases and J gave up 7 bases, with 21 bases separating them. The CDR3 DNA is TGTGCCAGCAGTCGACTGACCCCGGGATCTGGAGAGCAGTACTTC. The encoded protein is CASSRLTPGSGEQYF.

This chain uses TRBV21-1 with TRBJ1-1; the DNA was not used to check the table's D call, TRBD1. TRBV21-1 is designated a pseudogene. CDR3 length: 15 residues. CDR3 sequence (DNA): TGTGCCAGCAGCAAATTTAGCAGGGCAGTGGCTGAAGCTTTCTTT. Protein product: CASSKFSRAVAEAFF.

The V call is TRBV7-9, the J call TRBJ1-2; 10 bases are shared with TRBD1. V shed 2 bases, J shed 2 bases, and the junction held 8 bases outside the gene matches. Germline loops: CDR1 SEHNR, CDR2 FQNEAQ (reference sequence). This CDR3 has 17 residues. The CDR3 coding sequence is TGTGCCAGCAGCTTAAAGGGACAGGGGCCCGCCAACTATGGCTACACCTTC. This gives the protein CASSLKGQGPANYGYTF.

The gene calls are TRBV7-6 and TRBJ2-5, with 7 bases aligning to TRBD1. The CDR3 runs 13 residues. The germline CDR1 and CDR2 sequences are SGHVS and FNYEAQ. J was trimmed by 8 bases and V by 1 base; bases with no gene match: 4. Written as DNA, the CDR3 is TGTGCCAGCAGCTTAGGGACAGGTGGTACCCAGTACTTC. Translated: CASSLGTGGTQYF.

The chain links TRBV7-9 to TRBJ1-1; D not certain. The V gene lost 1 base and the J gene lost 6 bases, with 9 bases spanning the gap. The CDR3 runs to 13 residues. Germline CDR1 SEHNR, CDR2 FQNEAQ (reference sequence). The chain's CDR3 is CASSLEEGAEAFF. The CDR3 DNA reads as TGTGCCAGCAGCTTAGAGGAGGGCGCTGAAGCTTTCTTT.

A single count supports this clone. The rearrangement joins TRBV11-2 to TRBJ2-1, with 9 bases aligning to TRBD2. The germline V gene has CDR1 SGHAT and CDR2 FQNNGV. The CDR3 contains 14 residues. V was clipped by 8 bases and J by 3 bases; unmatched bases: 5. The CDR3 loop is CASSAGGNYNEQFF. The CDR3 DNA reads TGTGCCAGCTCAGCGGGGGGAAACTACAATGAGCAGTTCTTC.

As concerns this clone: Distinct nucleotide sequences in the sample also encode this CDR3. V and J are TRBV12-3 or TRBV12-4 and TRBJ2-5, with D tentatively TRBD1 (5 bases). The V and J ends lost 1 base and 5 bases respectively, with 8 bases between them. This CDR3 is 13 amino acids long. The CDR3 bases are TGTGCCAGCAGTTTAGGGCAGGGTGAGACCCAGTACTTC. Its protein product is CASSLGQGETQYF.

The chain links TRBV5-1 to TRBJ1-1; 9 bases are shared with TRBD1. The CDR3 sequence is 15 residues long. Trimming cost V 5 bases and J 6 bases; bases outside gene matches: 11. Germline loops: CDR1 SGHRS, CDR2 YFSETQ. Here the CDR3 reads CASSRTGGESAEAFF. CDR3 coding DNA: TGCGCCAGCAGTAGAACAGGGGGCGAATCGGCTGAAGCTTTCTTT.

The CDR3 sequence is CSASRQGAEAFF. CDR3 nucleotides: TGCAGTGCTAGTCGGCAAGGAGCTGAAGCTTTCTTT. This chain links TRBV20-1 with TRBJ1-1; D is uncertain. The CDR3 spans 12 residues. The germline gives CDR1 DFQATT, CDR2 SNEGSKA (reference sequence). V dropped 3 bases and J dropped 6 bases, with 11 bases sitting between them.

The rearrangement links TRBV30 to TRBJ2-3; 10 bases line up with TRBD2. CDR1 is GTSNPN and CDR2 is SVGIG in the germline V gene (reference sequence). V dropped 4 bases and J dropped 6; count of bases not matched to a gene: 4. The CDR3 is made up of 13 amino acids. The CDR3 is CAWTSGGRDTQYF. The CDR3 coding sequence is TGTGCCTGGACTAGCGGGGGTCGGGATACGCAGTATTTT. The entire variable domain, with the rest obtained from reference TRBV30 and TRBJ2-3, is as follows: SQTIHQWPATLVQPVGSPLSLECTVEGTSNPNLYWYRQAAGRGLQLLFYSVGIGQISSEVPQNLSASRPQDRQFILSSKKLLLSDSGFYLCAWTSGGRDTQYFGPGTRLTVL.

On this clone itself: Other nucleotide sequences in the sample specify the same CDR3. The chain employs TRBV2 and TRBJ2-3; D might be TRBD2 (6 bases). The CDR3 covers 15 residues. CDR1 is SNHLY, CDR2 FYNNEI, per germline. V lost 1 base and J 0 bases, leaving 8 bases between the germline ends. In DNA form, the CDR3 reads TGTGCCAGCAGTGAAGAGCGGGTGAGCACAGATACGCAGTATTTT. It is translated as CASSEERVSTDTQYF.

The genes are TRBV5-1 and TRBJ2-5; possible D gene TRBD2, 6 bases. Germline lookup yields CDR1 SGHRS and CDR2 YFSETQ. Trimming pared 0 bases from V and 5 bases from J, leaving 14 bases between. CDR3 length: 15 amino acids. CDR3 protein: CASSLASGEHETQYF. The CDR3 region has the DNA TGCGCCAGCAGCTTGGCCTCGGGAGAGCATGAGACCCAGTACTTC.

Only a few counts were recorded for this clone. This chain uses TRBV7-8 with TRBJ1-4; 9 bases are a match to TRBD1. Germline-derived CDR1 and CDR2 are SGHVS and FQNEAQ. CDR3 length: 15 amino acids. Trimming removed 4 bases from V and 8 bases from J; junction bases left unmatched: 8. The CDR3 sequence: CASSSRDRVTEKLFF. CDR3 in DNA: TGTGCCAGCAGCTCAAGGGACAGGGTCACCGAAAAACTGTTTTTT.

The V gene is TRBV11-2, the J gene TRBJ1-2, with TRBD1 identical over 7 bases. V trimming: 3 bases; J trimming: 1 base; junction bases outside the gene matches: 5. In germline, CDR1 is SGHAT, CDR2 FQNNGV. This CDR3 is built from 15 residues. The CDR3 DNA sequence: TGTGCCAGCAGCTTGACCTCAGGGGGTAACTATGGCTACACCTTC. Amino acids: CASSLTSGGNYGYTF. Full variable domain (outside the CDR3, taken from reference TRBV11-2 and TRBJ1-2): EAGVAQSPRYKIIEKRQSVAFWCNPISGHATLYWYQQILGQGPKLLIQFQNNGVVDDSQLPKDRFSAERLKGVDSTLKIQPAKLEDSAVYLCASSLTSGGNYGYTFGSGTRLTVV.

The V and J genes are TRBV2 and TRBJ2-5; maybe TRBD2 (5 bases). The CDR3 covers 11 residues. Germline V gives CDR1 SNHLY, CDR2 FYNNEI. Trimming pared 6 bases from V and 3 bases from J, leaving 5 bases between. The CDR3 DNA follows: TGTGCCAGCAGGCGGGAAGAGACCCAGTACTTC. It translates to CASRREETQYF.

The CDR3 nucleotides are TGTGCCAGGCGAACGGGGGGTCACAACACCGGGGAGCTGTTTTTT. Amino acids: CARRTGGHNTGELFF. This chain connects TRBV28 to TRBJ2-2, with 7 positions matching TRBD2. The CDR3 has 15 amino acids. CDR1 and CDR2 (germline): MDHEN, SYDVKM. With V trimmed by 9 bases and J by 2 bases, 9 bases remained unmatched. The entire variable domain, with the rest obtained from reference TRBV28 and TRBJ2-2, is as follows: DVKVTQSSRYLVKRTGEKVFLECVQDMDHENMFWYRQDPGLGLRLIYFSYDVKMKEKGDIPEGYSVSREKKERFSLILESASTNQTSMYLCARRTGGHNTGELFFGEGSRLTVL.

The rearrangement uses TRBV28 and TRBJ1-2; possibly TRBD1 for D (6 bases). Germline V gene sequence: CDR1 MDHEN, CDR2 SYDVKM. The V gene lost 6 bases and the J gene lost 1 base, with 12 bases spanning the gap. CDR3 size: 14 residues. CDR3 DNA: TGTGCCAGCAGGCTCGTAGGGGGTAACTATGGCTACACCTTC. It yields the protein CASRLVGGNYGYTF.

The chain joins TRBV5-1 to TRBJ2-7, with D possibly matching TRBD1 (6 bases). The CDR3 extends over 13 amino acids. V lost 5 bases and J lost 3, with 12 bases in between. The germline CDR1 and CDR2 sequences are SGHRS and YFSETQ. Here the CDR3 DNA reads TGCGCCAGCAGTACGGACAGCTACTACGAGCAGTACTTC. Residues: CASSTDSYYEQYF. The full variable domain, rest sourced from reference TRBV5-1 and TRBJ2-7, is KAGVTQTPRYLIKTRGQQVTLSCSPISGHRSVSWYQQTPGQGLQFLFEYFSETQRNKGNFPGRFSGRQFSNSRSEMNVSTLELGDSALYLCASSTDSYYEQYFGPGTRLTVT.

The gene calls are TRBV21-1 and TRBJ2-7; the table calls TRBD2, which could not be checked here. TRBV21-1 is described as a pseudogene. This CDR3 is 15 amino acids long. This CDR3 reads CASSNRGGKRDEQYF. The CDR3 DNA sequence: TGTGCCAGCAGCAATCGGGGGGGGAAAAGGGACGAGCAGTACTTC.

J is TRBJ2-7 and V is TRBV7-8; D is perhaps TRBD2 (6 bases). The germline CDR1 and CDR2 sequences are SGHVS and FQNEAQ. This CDR3 is 12 amino acids long. The V gene lost 5 bases and the J gene lost 1 base, with 6 bases spanning the gap. The CDR3 loop reads CASSRESYEQYF. The CDR3 DNA reads TGTGCCAGCAGCCGGGAGTCCTACGAGCAGTACTTC.

V usage is TRBV3-1 (or the pseudogene TRBV3-2) and J usage is TRBJ1-3, with 7 bases identical to TRBD1. V shed 4 bases and J 4 bases; nucleotides not matched to a gene: 4. Germline values: CDR1 LGHDT, CDR2 YNNKEL (reference sequence). CDR3 size: 14 residues. The CDR3 coding sequence is TGTGCCAGCAGCCTCCAGGGGGGAGGAAACACCATATATTTT. Its translation: CASSLQGGGNTIYF.

The rearrangement links TRBV27 to TRBJ2-5, with 7 bases that match TRBD1. Trimming cost V 6 bases and J 7 bases; bases outside gene matches: 11. CDR1 is MNHEY and CDR2 is SMNVEV in the germline V gene (reference sequence). This CDR3 has 14 amino acids. CDR3 sequence reads: CASSPGQVRGTQYF. The CDR3 DNA is TGTGCCAGCAGCCCCGGACAGGTCAGAGGGACCCAGTACTTC.